This record looks at one T cell receptor (beta chain) sequence and its context. The antigen is not known. This CDR3 is built from 14 residues. Germline V gene data show CDR1 as LGHNT and CDR2 as FRNRAP. The V end lost 5 bases, the J end lost 7 bases, and 17 bases lay between the germline ends. These data originate in a study of cytomegalovirus exposure and HLA in healthy donors. Amplification used 60 Vbeta primers and 13 Jbeta primers. The repertoire was sequenced with immunoSEQ multiplex PCR; TCRdb's copy has only in-frame clones and lacks some. The sample lists fewer than 130,000 clones, 60% to 70% seen once, with 3% to 4% in the top ten. Study-wide points: The study recorded 164 TCR beta chains that were cytomegalovirus-associated.

The TCR sequence derives from a man aged 25 to 40 in good health and CMV-seropositive. The sample taken for sequencing was PBMCs. The V gene is TRBV12-5, the J gene TRBJ1-2, with D perhaps matching TRBD1 (6 bases). The CDR3 bases are TGTGCTAGTGGTCCTTCTACAGGGTGGGGTGGCTACACCTTC. Translated: CASGPSTGWGGYTF. The full variable domain, with the rest looked up from reference TRBV12-5 and TRBJ1-2, is DARVTQTPRHKVTEMGQEVTMRCQPILGHNTVFWYRQTMMQGLELLAYFRNRAPLDDSGMPKDRFSAEMPDATLATLKIQPSEPRDSAVYFCASGPSTGWGGYTFGSGTRLTVV.